The entry below gives a single T cell receptor beta chain sequence along with its context. The data stem from a study of technical replicates of blood from several donors. Germline CDR1 is SGDLS and CDR2 is YYNGEE. Trimming stripped 3 bases from V and 6 bases from J, with 12 bases between. The CDR3 loop spans 13 amino acids. Sequencing was performed with immunoSEQ multiplex PCR; in TCRdb, only in-frame clones are kept and a portion is missing. The table includes roughly 87,000 clones, about 91% detected once. The sample taken for sequencing was T cells isolated from PBMCs. The receptor was derived from a human donor in good health. This sequence joins TRBV9 and TRBJ1-1; D is possibly TRBD1 (6 bases). The CDR3 here is CASSAAQGSEAFF. CDR3 DNA: TGTGCCAGCAGCGCAGCCCAGGGGTCTGAAGCTTTCTTT.